The rows below give T cell receptor beta chains drawn from one sample of a study of cytomegalovirus exposure and HLA in healthy donors. Here immunoSEQ multiplex PCR was the method, and the copy in TCRdb shows in-frame clones only, minus some. Of some 100,000 clones in the sample, roughly 84% were seen once. The sequenced sample was PBMCs. These receptor sequences come from a woman aged 18-35 years in good health and CMV-seronegative. CDR3s include the opening cysteine and the closing phenylalanine or tryptophan. The order of the fields is clone size, V gene, CDR3 protein. A row's size may be missing; if present it is once, few, many or a size class.

clone size: -; V gene: TRBV9; CDR3 protein: CASSPSLGGHNSPLHF
clone size: -; V gene: TRBV11-2; CDR3 protein: CASSLESDYEQYF
clone size: -; V gene: TRBV10-3; CDR3 protein: CATGTDQETQYF
clone size: -; V gene: TRBV15; CDR3 protein: CATSRLAGGSSTDTQYF
clone size: -; V gene: TRBV19; CDR3 protein: CASSTGLAGGPEQYF
clone size: -; V gene: TRBV13; CDR3 protein: CASSLAGGGLGDTQYF
clone size: -; V gene: TRBV20-1; CDR3 protein: CSAAGIYEQYF
clone size: -; V gene: TRBV15; CDR3 protein: CATSRGLAITGELFF
clone size: few; V gene: TRBV5-6; CDR3 protein: CASSSGTGRSNQPQHF
clone size: -; V gene: TRBV6-1; CDR3 protein: CASSTGRSDTQYF
clone size: once; V gene: TRBV7-2; CDR3 protein: CASSLAIEQFF
clone size: -; V gene: TRBV7-9; CDR3 protein: CASSPTTSGVTDTQYF
clone size: -; V gene: TRBV7-3; CDR3 protein: CASSFICARYEQYF
clone size: -; V gene: TRBV7-9; CDR3 protein: CASSLGARHYGYTF
clone size: -; V gene: TRBV9; CDR3 protein: CASSQRATGGRTEAFF